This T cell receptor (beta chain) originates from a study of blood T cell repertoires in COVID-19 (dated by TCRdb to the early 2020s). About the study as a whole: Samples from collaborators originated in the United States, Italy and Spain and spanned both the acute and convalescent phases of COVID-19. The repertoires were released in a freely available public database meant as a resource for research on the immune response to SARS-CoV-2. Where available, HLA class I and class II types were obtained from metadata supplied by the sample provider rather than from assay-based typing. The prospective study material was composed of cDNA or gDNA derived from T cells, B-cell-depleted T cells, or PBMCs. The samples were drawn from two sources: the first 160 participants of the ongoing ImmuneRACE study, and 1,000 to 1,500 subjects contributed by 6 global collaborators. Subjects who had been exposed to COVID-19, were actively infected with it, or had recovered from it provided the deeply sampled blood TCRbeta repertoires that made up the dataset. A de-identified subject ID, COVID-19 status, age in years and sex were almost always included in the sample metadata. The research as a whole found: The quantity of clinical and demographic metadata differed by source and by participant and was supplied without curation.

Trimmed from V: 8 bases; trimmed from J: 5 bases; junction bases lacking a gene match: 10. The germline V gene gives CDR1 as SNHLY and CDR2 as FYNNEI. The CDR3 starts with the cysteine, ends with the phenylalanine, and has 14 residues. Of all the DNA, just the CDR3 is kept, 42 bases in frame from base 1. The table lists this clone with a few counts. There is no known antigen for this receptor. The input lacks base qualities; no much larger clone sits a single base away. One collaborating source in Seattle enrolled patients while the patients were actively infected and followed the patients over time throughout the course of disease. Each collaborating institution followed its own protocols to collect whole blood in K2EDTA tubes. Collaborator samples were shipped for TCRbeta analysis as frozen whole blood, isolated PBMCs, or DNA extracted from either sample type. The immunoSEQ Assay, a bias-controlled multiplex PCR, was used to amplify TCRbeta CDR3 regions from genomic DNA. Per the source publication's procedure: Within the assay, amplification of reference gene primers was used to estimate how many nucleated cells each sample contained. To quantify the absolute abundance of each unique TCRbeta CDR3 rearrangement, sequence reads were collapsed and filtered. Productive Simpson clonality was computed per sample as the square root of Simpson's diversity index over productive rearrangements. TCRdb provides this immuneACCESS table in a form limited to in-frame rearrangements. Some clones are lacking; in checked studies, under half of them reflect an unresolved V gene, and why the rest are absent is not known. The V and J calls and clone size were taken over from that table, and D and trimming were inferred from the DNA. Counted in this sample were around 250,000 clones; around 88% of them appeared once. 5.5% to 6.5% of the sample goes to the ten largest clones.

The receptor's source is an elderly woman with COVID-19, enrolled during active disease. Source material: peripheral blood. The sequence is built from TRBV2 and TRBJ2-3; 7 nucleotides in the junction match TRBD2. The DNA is TGTGCCAGCCGAAAAGGGCTAGCGGAAGATACGCAGTATTTT. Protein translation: CASRKGLAEDTQYF.